One T cell receptor (beta chain) is described in this entry. The data were obtained in a study of siplizumab effects on memory and regulatory T cells. Sequencing was performed with immunoSEQ multiplex PCR; in TCRdb, only in-frame clones are kept and a portion is missing. The sample yields roughly 100,000 clones, around nine tenths seen once. The CDR3 is 11 amino acids. CDR1 and CDR2 (germline): DFQATT, SNEGSKA (reference sequence). The V and J ends lost 2 bases and 6 bases respectively, with 7 bases between them. Sequenced sample: CD4+ T cells sorted from blood. The chain uses TRBV20-1 and TRBJ1-2; a weak D match, TRBD1 (5 bases). The receptor comes from a human donor in good health. The CDR3 coding sequence is TGCAGTGCTAGATCAGGGAATGGCTACACCTTC. Translation: CSARSGNGYTF.